What follows are 15 T cell receptor beta chains derived from one specimen sequenced in a study of T cells in Graves' hyperthyroidism and ophthalmopathy. TCR beta CDR3 regions were amplified from RNA transcripts. A set of HTBI primers served as the primers for a first-round RT-PCR of the TCR CDR3. TCRdb fed the multiplex PCR reads into MiXCR, producing one record per CDR3 protein. This table holds 450,000 to 650,000 distinct CDR3 sequences, 17% found once. Specimen: blood. The source of these receptors is a woman under 30 with Graves' ophthalmopathy.

The chain employs TRBV7-6 and TRBJ1-6, with D perhaps TRBD1 (6 bases). CDR3 length equals 15 residues. The V gene's germline CDR1 is SGHVS and CDR2 FNYEAQ. Trimming removed 5 bases at V and 9 bases at J, with 17 bases between. The DNA for the CDR3 is TGTGCCAGCAGCAAATCCCCGGGCAGGGGTTCACCCCTCCACTTT. This gives the protein CASSKSPGRGSPLHF.

This clonotype was counted at least ten times. The genes are TRBV27 and TRBJ1-5; the D gene is possibly TRBD1 (6 bases). In germline, CDR1 is MNHEY, CDR2 SMNVEV (reference sequence). The germline V and J ends were trimmed by 3 bases and 5 bases, with 8 bases remaining between them. The CDR3 loop spans 13 amino acids. Here the CDR3 reads CASSFGGDQPQHF. The CDR3 DNA follows: TGTGCCAGCAGTTTCGGGGGCGATCAGCCCCAGCATTTT.

The CDR3 DNA is TGTGCCAGCAGTTTCTTTCCGGTCAAAGCTATCGGGACAGCGAGCACCGGGGAGCTGTTTTTT. Protein: CASSFFPVKAIGTASTGELFF. This rearrangement joins TRBV27 to TRBJ2-2; 7 bases fit TRBD1. CDR3 length equals 21 residues. Unmatched junction bases numbered 23, after V lost 3 bases and J lost 4 bases. In germline, CDR1 is MNHEY, CDR2 SMNVEV (reference sequence).

This chain uses TRBV5-4 with TRBJ1-2; no firm D call. V shed 4 bases and J shed 3 bases, with 19 bases lying between them. Germline V gene sequence: CDR1 SGHNT, CDR2 YYREEE (reference sequence). The CDR3 consists of 16 residues. CDR3 DNA sequence: TGTGCCAGCAGCGGTAGCAGTCACGGGTATGACTATGGCTACACCTTC. It encodes CASSGSSHGYDYGYTF.

This clonotype has only a few counts. As DNA, the CDR3 is TGTGCCAGCAGTCCGGACAGTCTTCTCGAGCAGTACTTC. It yields the protein CASSPDSLLEQYF. V is TRBV27 and J is TRBJ2-7; weak D call: TRBD1 (6 bases). CDR1 and CDR2 (germline): MNHEY, SMNVEV (reference sequence). Trimming left V 5 bases short and J 6 bases short, with 14 bases between. The CDR3 sequence is 13 residues long.

This clonotype was counted at least ten times. V and J are TRBV30 and TRBJ1-2, with 11 bases lining up with TRBD1. The J segment lost 8 bases and the V segment lost 3 bases, leaving 14 bases of the junction unmatched. The V gene's germline CDR1 is GTSNPN and CDR2 SVGIG (reference sequence). The CDR3 loop spans 16 amino acids. The CDR3 protein is CAWRPGTGGSIGGYTF. The CDR3 DNA sequence: TGTGCCTGGAGGCCCGGGACAGGGGGAAGCATCGGCGGCTACACCTTC.

This clonotype showed up just a few times. The genes are TRBV2 and TRBJ2-4; 7 bases are a match to TRBD1. The ends lost 6 bases at V and 0 bases at J; junction bases unmatched: 14. This CDR3 is 18 amino acids long. CDR1 is SNHLY and CDR2 is FYNNEI in the germline V gene. The CDR3: CASRATGTEVLAKNIQYF. The CDR3 bases are TGTGCCAGCAGGGCTACCGGGACAGAAGTCTTAGCCAAAAACATTCAGTACTTC.

J is TRBJ2-7 and V is TRBV29-1; D is ambiguous. Looked up from germline, CDR1 is SQVTM and CDR2 is ANQGSEA. The CDR3 sequence is 15 residues long. Trimming pared 4 bases from V and 1 base from J, leaving 17 bases between. As DNA, the CDR3 is TGCAGCGTTGTTTTCGGGTTCCCCTCTTCCTACGAGCAGTACTTC. Protein: CSVVFGFPSSYEQYF.

V is TRBV7-9 and J is TRBJ2-7, with 7 bases lining up with TRBD1. J lost 1 base, V lost 7 bases, and 7 bases had no gene match. The CDR3 is 14 residues long. From germline, CDR1 is SEHNR and CDR2 FQNEAQ (reference sequence). The CDR3 sequence: CASKSTGVSYEQYF. As DNA, the CDR3 is TGTGCCAGCAAATCAACAGGGGTGTCCTACGAGCAGTACTTC.

The V call is TRBV7-9, the J call TRBJ2-1; D is possibly TRBD2 (6 bases). V lost 3 bases to trimming and J lost 3 bases, with 15 bases between them. CDR1 SEHNR and CDR2 FQNEAQ come from the germline V gene (reference sequence). The CDR3 runs 16 residues. The CDR3 nucleotides are TGTGCCAGCAGCTTGGCCCGGGACTCAATCTACAATGAGCAGTTCTTC. Translating it yields CASSLARDSIYNEQFF.

This clonotype has more than one count but fewer than ten. The chain carries TRBV9 and TRBJ2-1; D unresolved. The germline V gene has CDR1 SGDLS and CDR2 YYNGEE. This CDR3 spans 16 amino acids. V was pared by 0 bases and J by 1 base, with 11 bases between. CDR3 sequence reads: CASSVATGLSYNEQFF. DNA for the CDR3: TGTGCCAGCAGCGTAGCGACCGGGCTTTCCTACAATGAGCAGTTCTTC. Together with reference TRBV9 and TRBJ2-1, the CDR3 gives the full variable domain: DSGVTQTPKHLITATGQRVTLRCSPRSGDLSVYWYQQSLDQGLQFLIQYYNGEERAKGNILERFSAQQFPDLHSELNLSSLELGDSALYFCASSVATGLSYNEQFFGPGTRLTVL.

This clonotype was observed at least ten times. The chain recombines TRBV30 with TRBJ2-7, with TRBD2 as a possible D gene (5 bases). This CDR3 comprises 12 residues. Germline V gene data show CDR1 as GTSNPN and CDR2 as SVGIG (reference sequence). The germline V and J ends were trimmed by 3 bases and 6 bases, with 12 bases remaining between them. The CDR3 region is CAWSGGGGEQYF. Here the CDR3 DNA reads TGTGCCTGGAGCGGAGGTGGAGGCGAGCAGTACTTC.

In this sample, this clonotype turned up a few times. The rearrangement uses TRBV4-3 and TRBJ2-1, with 9 bases lining up with TRBD2. This CDR3 has 15 amino acids. With 1 base clipped from V and 7 bases from J, the junction kept 5 bases outside the gene matches. Germline assignment: CDR1 LGHNA and CDR2 YSLEER. The CDR3 nucleotides read TGCGCCAGCAGCCAAGGGACTAGCGTGATTAATGAGCAGTTCTTC. This sequence encodes CASSQGTSVINEQFF.

The chain employs TRBV27 and TRBJ2-1; D is possibly TRBD1 or TRBD2 (5 bases each). Germline CDR1 and CDR2: MNHEY and SMNVEV (reference sequence). The CDR3 covers 13 residues. V was shortened by 8 bases and J by 2 bases, with 10 bases between the two germline ends. This chain's CDR3 is CASGWGTYNEQFF. The CDR3 DNA follows: TGTGCCAGCGGGTGGGGGACCTACAATGAGCAGTTCTTC.

The chain combines TRBV19 with TRBJ2-1; D is unclear. Germline-derived CDR1 and CDR2 are LNHDA and SQIVND (reference sequence). The CDR3 has 12 residues. Deletions cut 0 bases from V and 13 bases from J, with 10 bases between. In DNA form, the CDR3 reads TGTGCCAGTAGTATAGATCAGGTAGTTCAGTTCTTC. Translated, it gives CASSIDQVVQFF. Drawing the rest from reference TRBV19 and TRBJ2-1, the complete variable domain is DGGITQSPKYLFRKEGQNVTLSCEQNLNHDAMYWYRQDPGQGLRLIYYSQIVNDFQKGDIAEGYSVSREKKESFPLTVTSAQKNPTAFYLCASSIDQVVQFFGPGTRLTVL.